Detailed here is one T cell receptor beta chain. This clone is a singleton in its sample. Its antigen is still unknown. The record has no base qualities; no much larger clone is one base away. V is trimmed back by 6 bases and J by 3 bases, and the junction contains 5 bases that no gene match accounts for. From its cysteine to its phenylalanine, the CDR3 spans 14 amino acids. Only the CDR3 portion is preserved as DNA: 42 bases, with reading frame beginning at the first base. Based on the germline V gene, the CDR1 and CDR2 sequences are MNHNS and SASEGT. The sample is drawn from a study of T cells in localized non-small cell lung cancer (dated by TCRdb to 2018 to 2020). Context from the whole study: Comparing tumors with uninvolved tumor-adjacent lungs, the study looked at the T cell repertoires of a few hundred patients with early-stage NSCLC. All 240 or so NSCLC patients in the cohort were treatment-naive and had localized lung tumors that were resected. NSCLC patients had a mean age of approximately 66 years, and 120 to 150 were male and some 98 female.

The immunoSEQ Assay was used to sequence TCR beta CDR3 regions from DNA. In the authors' own workflow: T cell density was computed as TCR beta template counts normalized to usable DNA estimated by amplifying housekeeping genes. Using the preseqR package, richness was estimated by extrapolating to 120,000 templates for tissue samples and 400,000 templates for PBMC samples. Clonality was taken to be one minus Pielou's evenness. Differential abundance testing on productive amino-acid clonotypes, with a minimum total count of 5 and an alpha of 0.1, was used to identify tissue-enriched TCRs. The Jaccard Index and the Morisita Overlap Index were used to measure repertoire overlap between compartments. GLIPH grouped TCR beta CDR3s together with public tetramer-defined viral CDR3s, and a viral motif had to include at least three viral sequences and also show V-gene enrichment. The table comes from immuneACCESS by way of TCRdb, which keeps in-frame sequences with V and J called. Part of the clones is missing from these tables; in studies checked, under half for an unresolved V gene and the rest for unknown reasons. V and J calls and clone size are given by that table; D and trimming were obtained from the DNA. The sample data list some 71,000 clones, and just under 85% of these were observed just once. Approximately 12% of the sample is in the top ten clones.

Findings and caveats that apply to the study as a whole: The highest T cell clonality was observed in uninvolved tumor-adjacent lung, where clonality exceeded that of tumor, suggesting that antigenic responses were more focused in uninvolved tumor-adjacent lung. Because multi-region tumor sequencing was not performed, intratumor heterogeneity could not be ruled out. Because the study design was exploratory, TCR variables were selected using unadjusted p-values without false-discovery rate correction. A median of roughly 60 of the top 100 tumor clones turned up in the paired uninvolved adjacent lung, and approximately 30 of those clones also ranked among the top 100 of that same adjacent lung. Higher blood T cell density associated with longer overall survival, while higher adjacent-lung clonality associated with shorter survival.

At diagnosis, peripheral blood, uninvolved tumor-adjacent lung and tumor were collected and were preserved as a mix of fresh-frozen and FFPE material. For TCR repertoire profiling, blood samples were analyzed as peripheral blood mononuclear cells. This specimen was peripheral blood, taken before any cancer treatment. The receptor was isolated from a female donor older than 55 with stage I lung adenocarcinoma. In this chain, TRBV6-1 is recombined with TRBJ2-7, with 10 central nucleotides matching TRBD1. The CDR3 in this case is CASRSGQGLYEQYF. The DNA is TGTGCCAGCAGATCGGGACAGGGGCTCTACGAGCAGTACTTC.